This paragraph covers one T cell receptor beta chain sequence. What it recognizes is unknown. As to time point: patch test 3, about 24 weeks after DPC sensitization. Treatment defined: therapeutic diphenylcyclopropenone sensitization with weekly scalp DPC. The data belong to a study of human T cells and chemical hapten exposure. Study information: For sensitization, 2% DPC was applied to an approximately 2 cm by approximately 2 cm patch of upper inner arm skin. Once 0.01% DPC had been applied to the upper back by patch test, readings were taken at 6 days. Per-sample variation in TCR yield stemmed mainly from small pooled library volume differences. Study findings and constraints: DPC sensitization did not alter TCRs above 1 in 1000 frequency.

TCRdb fed the RACE reads into MiXCR, producing one record per CDR3 protein. Of about 120,000 distinct CDR3 sequences listed, around 10% are singletons. The V end lost 1 base, the J end lost 6 bases, and 6 bases lay between the germline ends. CDR3 size: 12 residues. From germline, CDR1 is SGHDN and CDR2 FVKESK. This specimen consisted of whole blood, obtained in connection with sensitization to the hapten diphenylcyclopropenone (DPC). The chain carries TRBV14 and TRBJ1-2, with D unresolved. The sequence came from a woman in her 50s with alopecia areata. Some clones in this sample may be carry-over from other donors' samples. The CDR3 coding sequence is TGTGCCAGCAGCCAAGTGAGGGATGGCTACACCTTC. It codes for CASSQVRDGYTF.